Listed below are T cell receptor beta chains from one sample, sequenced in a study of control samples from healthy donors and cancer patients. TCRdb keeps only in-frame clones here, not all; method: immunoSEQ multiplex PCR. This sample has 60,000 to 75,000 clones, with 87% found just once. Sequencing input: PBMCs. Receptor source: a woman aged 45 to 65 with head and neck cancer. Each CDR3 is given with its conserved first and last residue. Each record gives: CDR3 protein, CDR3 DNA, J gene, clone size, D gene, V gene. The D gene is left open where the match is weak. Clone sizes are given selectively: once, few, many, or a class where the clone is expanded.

CDR3: CASSEDPLSSYSPLHF; DNA: TGTGCCAGCAGTGAAGACCCTCTTTCCTCATATTCACCCCTCCACTTT; J: TRBJ1-6; size: once; D: .; V: TRBV6-1
CDR3: CATSRATGQGYGYTF; DNA: TGTGCCACCAGCAGGGCCACCGGACAGGGCTATGGCTACACCTTC; J: TRBJ1-2; size: .; D: TRBD1; V: TRBV15
CDR3: CASSQEGGTSGAYEQYF; DNA: TGTGCCAGCAGCCAAGAGGGGGGAACTAGCGGGGCTTACGAGCAGTACTTC; J: TRBJ2-7; size: .; D: TRBD2; V: TRBV4-2
CDR3: CSVEGWQRGQGGYTF; DNA: TGCAGCGTTGAAGGTTGGCAAAGGGGGCAAGGCGGCTACACCTTC; J: TRBJ1-2; size: .; D: TRBD1; V: TRBV29-1
CDR3: CAPGTGVWTDTQYF; DNA: TGTGCCCCCGGGACAGGGGTGTGGACAGATACGCAGTATTTT; J: TRBJ2-3; size: .; D: TRBD1; V: TRBV6-4
CDR3: CASGARTTSNQPQHF; DNA: TGTGCCAGTGGGGCGAGGACGACGAGCAATCAGCCCCAGCATTTT; J: TRBJ1-5; size: .; D: .; V: TRBV19
CDR3: CASSYGGSEAFF; DNA: TGTGCCAGCAGCTACGGGGGGAGTGAAGCTTTCTTT; J: TRBJ1-1; size: once; D: .; V: TRBV14
CDR3: CASSPRSFGNEKLFF; DNA: TGTGCCAGTAGTCCCCGGTCTTTCGGCAATGAAAAACTGTTTTTT; J: TRBJ1-4; size: .; D: .; V: TRBV19
CDR3: CASSSGTANTEAFF; DNA: TGCGCCAGCAGCTCCGGGACAGCGAACACTGAAGCTTTCTTT; J: TRBJ1-1; size: .; D: TRBD1; V: TRBV5-1
CDR3: CASSAGQIRAGNTIYF; DNA: TGTGCCAGCAGCGCCGGACAGATTCGCGCTGGAAACACCATATATTTT; J: TRBJ1-3; size: .; D: .; V: TRBV5-4
CDR3: CASWGGRGYTF; DNA: TGTGCCAGCTGGGGCGGTAGGGGCTACACCTTC; J: TRBJ1-2; size: .; D: .; V: TRBV11-2